A single sample gave rise to the 5 T cell receptor beta chains below, sequenced in a study of T cell responses to AZD1222 COVID-19 vaccine. Libraries were prepared by immunoSEQ multiplex PCR; TCRdb keeps only in-frame clonotypes and omits some of them. Among more than 140,000 clones listed, around 88% were seen once. Sequences were derived from peripheral blood, sampled on day 0 of AZD1222 vaccination. Receptors were obtained from an adult in good health.

This clone turned up a few times. This sequence joins TRBV19 and TRBJ1-1, with TRBD1 matching over 7 bases. The CDR3 has 14 amino acids. V shed 5 bases and J 5 bases; nucleotides not matched to a gene: 8. Germline-derived CDR1 and CDR2 are LNHDA and SQIVND (reference sequence). The CDR3, as DNA: TGTGCCAGTAGTTATTCAGGGGGGAATACTGAAGCTTTCTTT. Its protein is CASSYSGGNTEAFF. Together with reference TRBV19 and TRBJ1-1, the CDR3 gives the full variable domain: DGGITQSPKYLFRKEGQNVTLSCEQNLNHDAMYWYRQDPGQGLRLIYYSQIVNDFQKGDIAEGYSVSREKKESFPLTVTSAQKNPTAFYLCASSYSGGNTEAFFGQGTRLTVV.

This rearrangement joins TRBV28 to TRBJ1-4; 9 positions match TRBD1. Germline trimming cut 2 bases from V and 7 bases from J; bases unmatched to any gene: 8. In germline, CDR1 is MDHEN, CDR2 SYDVKM. CDR3 length: 16 amino acids. CDR3 bases: TGTGCCAGCAGTTTAGAGGACAGGGGTTTAGGTGAAAAACTGTTTTTT. Amino acid sequence: CASSLEDRGLGEKLFF.

The chain combines TRBV9 with TRBJ1-3; the D is unclear. The CDR3 extends over 16 amino acids. Per germline, CDR1 SGDLS and CDR2 YYNGEE. V was cut by 2 bases and J by 0 bases, with 12 bases left in between. In nucleotides, the CDR3 is TGTGCCAGCAGCGTCGCCCCGACGGACTCTGGAAACACCATATATTTT. Translating it yields CASSVAPTDSGNTIYF.

In this sample, this clone turned up many times. The rearrangement uses TRBV27 and TRBJ2-1, with 7 nucleotides matching TRBD2. The V gene's germline CDR1 is MNHEY and CDR2 SMNVEV (reference sequence). The CDR3 runs 14 residues. V lost 4 bases and J lost 7; bases outside the gene matches: 7. CDR3 DNA sequence: TGTGCCAGCAGTTCAAATTCCGGGAGGAATGAGCAGTTCTTC. It codes for CASSSNSGRNEQFF.

The genes are TRBV27 and TRBJ1-2; TRBD1 matches at 8 bases. The CDR3 runs to 12 residues. Per the germline V gene, CDR1 is MNHEY and CDR2 is SMNVEV (reference sequence). The V and J ends lost 8 bases and 6 bases, in that order; junction bases with no gene match: 5. The CDR3 sequence: CASGDRGDGYTF. CDR3 bases: TGTGCCAGCGGAGACAGGGGCGATGGCTACACCTTC.